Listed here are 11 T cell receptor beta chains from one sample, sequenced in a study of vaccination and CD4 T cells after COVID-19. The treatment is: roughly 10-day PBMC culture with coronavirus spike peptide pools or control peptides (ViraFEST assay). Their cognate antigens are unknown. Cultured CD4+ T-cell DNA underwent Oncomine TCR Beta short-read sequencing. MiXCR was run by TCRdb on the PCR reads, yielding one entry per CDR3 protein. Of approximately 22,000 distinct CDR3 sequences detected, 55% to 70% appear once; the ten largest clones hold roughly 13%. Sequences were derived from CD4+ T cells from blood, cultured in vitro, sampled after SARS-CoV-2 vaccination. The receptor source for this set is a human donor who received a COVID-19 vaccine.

CDR3 nucleotides: TGTGCCAGTAGTATAGACCCGTTTGGGGAGGGGGCGTCAGCTTTCTTT. Its protein is CASSIDPFGEGASAFF. The genes are TRBV19 and TRBJ1-1, with TRBD1 matching 7 bases. CDR3 length: 16 residues. The germline CDR1 and CDR2 sequences are LNHDA and SQIVND (reference sequence). The V segment lost 0 bases and the J segment 10 bases; nucleotides outside the gene matches: 14. The complete variable domain, with remaining parts taken from reference TRBV19 and TRBJ1-1, reads DGGITQSPKYLFRKEGQNVTLSCEQNLNHDAMYWYRQDPGQGLRLIYYSQIVNDFQKGDIAEGYSVSREKKESFPLTVTSAQKNPTAFYLCASSIDPFGEGASAFFGQGTRLTVV.

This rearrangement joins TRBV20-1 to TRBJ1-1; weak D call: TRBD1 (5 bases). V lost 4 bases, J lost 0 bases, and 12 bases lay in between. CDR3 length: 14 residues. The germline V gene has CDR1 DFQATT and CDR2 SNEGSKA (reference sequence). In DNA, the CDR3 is TGCAGTGCTACCGCTTGGGGCATGAACACTGAAGCTTTCTTT. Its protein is CSATAWGMNTEAFF.

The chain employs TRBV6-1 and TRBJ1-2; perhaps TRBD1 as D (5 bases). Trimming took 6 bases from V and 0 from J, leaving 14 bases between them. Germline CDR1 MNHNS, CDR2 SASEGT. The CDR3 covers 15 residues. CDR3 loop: CASRSPGLSNYGYTF. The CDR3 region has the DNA TGTGCCAGCAGGAGCCCAGGGTTATCTAACTATGGCTACACCTTC.

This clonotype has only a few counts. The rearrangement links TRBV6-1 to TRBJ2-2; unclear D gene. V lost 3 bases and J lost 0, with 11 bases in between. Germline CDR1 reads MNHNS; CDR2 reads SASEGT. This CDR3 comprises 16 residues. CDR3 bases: TGTGCCAGCAGTGACAGGCCCCGTACGAACACCGGGGAGCTGTTTTTT. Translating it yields CASSDRPRTNTGELFF.

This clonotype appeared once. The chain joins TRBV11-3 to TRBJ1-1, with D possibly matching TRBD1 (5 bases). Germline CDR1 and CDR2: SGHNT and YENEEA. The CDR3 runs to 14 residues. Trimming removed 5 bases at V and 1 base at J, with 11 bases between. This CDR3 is CASSLDMTNTEAFF. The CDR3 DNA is TGTGCCAGCAGCCTGGACATGACGAACACTGAAGCTTTCTTT.

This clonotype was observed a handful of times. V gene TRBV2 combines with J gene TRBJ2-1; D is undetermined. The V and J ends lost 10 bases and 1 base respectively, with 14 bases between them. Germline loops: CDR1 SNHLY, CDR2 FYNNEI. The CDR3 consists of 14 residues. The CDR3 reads CATIPRVSYNEQFF. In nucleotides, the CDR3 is TGTGCCACCATCCCCCGAGTGTCCTACAATGAGCAGTTCTTC.

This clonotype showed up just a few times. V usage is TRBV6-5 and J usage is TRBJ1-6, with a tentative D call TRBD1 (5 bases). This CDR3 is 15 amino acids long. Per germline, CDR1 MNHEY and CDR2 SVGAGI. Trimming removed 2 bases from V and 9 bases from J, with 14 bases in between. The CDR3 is CASSYKLGPISPLHF. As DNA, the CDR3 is TGTGCCAGCAGTTACAAACTGGGGCCTATTTCACCCCTCCACTTT.

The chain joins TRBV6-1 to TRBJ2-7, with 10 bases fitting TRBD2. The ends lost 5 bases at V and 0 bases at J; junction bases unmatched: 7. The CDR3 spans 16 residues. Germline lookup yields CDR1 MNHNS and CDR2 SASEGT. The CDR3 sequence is CASSQLAGDVSYEQYF. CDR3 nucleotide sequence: TGTGCCAGCAGTCAGCTAGCGGGGGACGTCTCCTACGAGCAGTACTTC.

As DNA, the CDR3 is TGCGCCAGCAGCTTGACAGGGGAAACTGAAGCTTTCTTT. It translates to CASSLTGETEAFF. This chain connects TRBV5-1 to TRBJ1-1; 7 bases agree with TRBD1. Germline values: CDR1 SGHRS, CDR2 YFSETQ. The CDR3 length is 13 residues. After removal of 1 base from V and 5 bases from J, the junction contained 2 bases not matched to a gene.

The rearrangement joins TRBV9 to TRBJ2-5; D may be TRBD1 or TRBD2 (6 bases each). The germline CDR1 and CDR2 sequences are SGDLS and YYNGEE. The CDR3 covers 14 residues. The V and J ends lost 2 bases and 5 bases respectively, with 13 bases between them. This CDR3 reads CASSVLARGETQYF. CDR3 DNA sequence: TGTGCCAGCAGCGTCCTAGCGAGGGGGGAGACCCAGTACTTC. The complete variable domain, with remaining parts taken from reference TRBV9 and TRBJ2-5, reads DSGVTQTPKHLITATGQRVTLRCSPRSGDLSVYWYQQSLDQGLQFLIQYYNGEERAKGNILERFSAQQFPDLHSELNLSSLELGDSALYFCASSVLARGETQYFGPGTRLLVL.

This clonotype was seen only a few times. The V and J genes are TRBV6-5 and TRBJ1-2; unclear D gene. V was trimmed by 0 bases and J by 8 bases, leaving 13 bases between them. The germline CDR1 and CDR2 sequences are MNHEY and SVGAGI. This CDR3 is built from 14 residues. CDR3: CASSYSGGRKGYTF. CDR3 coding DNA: TGTGCCAGCAGTTACTCAGGAGGGCGTAAGGGCTACACCTTC.